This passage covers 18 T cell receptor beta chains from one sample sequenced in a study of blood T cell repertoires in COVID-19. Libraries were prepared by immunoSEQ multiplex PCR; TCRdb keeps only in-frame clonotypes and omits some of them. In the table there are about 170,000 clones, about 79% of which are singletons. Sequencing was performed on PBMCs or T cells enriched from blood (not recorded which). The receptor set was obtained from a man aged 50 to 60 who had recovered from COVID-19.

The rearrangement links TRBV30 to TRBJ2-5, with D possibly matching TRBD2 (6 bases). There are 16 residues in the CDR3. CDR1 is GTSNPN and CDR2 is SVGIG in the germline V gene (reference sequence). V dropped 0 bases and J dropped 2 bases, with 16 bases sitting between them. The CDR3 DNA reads TGTGCCTGGAGTGTAAGGAGGACTACTATTCAAGAGACCCAGTACTTC. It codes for CAWSVRRTTIQETQYF.

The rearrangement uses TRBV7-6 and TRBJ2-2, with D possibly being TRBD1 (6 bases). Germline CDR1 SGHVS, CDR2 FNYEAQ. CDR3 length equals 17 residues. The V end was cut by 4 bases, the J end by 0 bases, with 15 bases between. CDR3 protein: CASSSPGQPANTGELFF. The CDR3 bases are TGTGCCAGCAGCTCCCCCGGACAGCCAGCGAACACCGGGGAGCTGTTTTTT.

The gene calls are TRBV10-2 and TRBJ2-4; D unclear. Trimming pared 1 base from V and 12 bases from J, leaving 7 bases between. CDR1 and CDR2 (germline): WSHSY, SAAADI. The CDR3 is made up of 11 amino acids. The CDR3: CASSELETQYF. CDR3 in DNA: TGCGCCAGCAGTGAGTTGGAGACTCAGTACTTC.

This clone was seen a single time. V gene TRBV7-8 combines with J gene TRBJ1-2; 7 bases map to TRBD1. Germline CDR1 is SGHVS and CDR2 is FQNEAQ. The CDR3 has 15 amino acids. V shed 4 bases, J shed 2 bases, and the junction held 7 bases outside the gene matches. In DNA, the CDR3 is TGTGCCAGCAGCTCCTCACAGGGGAGGAACTATGGCTACACCTTC. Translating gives CASSSSQGRNYGYTF.

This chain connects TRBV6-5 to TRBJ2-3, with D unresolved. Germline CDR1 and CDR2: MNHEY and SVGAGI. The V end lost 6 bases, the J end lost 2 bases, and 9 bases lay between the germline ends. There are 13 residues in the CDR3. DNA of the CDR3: TGTGCCAGCAGCTACAGACTCACAGATACGCAGTATTTT. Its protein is CASSYRLTDTQYF.

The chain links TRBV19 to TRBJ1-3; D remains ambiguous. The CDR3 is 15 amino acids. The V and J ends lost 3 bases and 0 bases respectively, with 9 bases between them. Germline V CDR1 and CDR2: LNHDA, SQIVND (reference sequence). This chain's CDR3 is CASSIMVSSGNTIYF. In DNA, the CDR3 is TGTGCCAGTAGTATCATGGTGAGCTCTGGAAACACCATATATTTT.

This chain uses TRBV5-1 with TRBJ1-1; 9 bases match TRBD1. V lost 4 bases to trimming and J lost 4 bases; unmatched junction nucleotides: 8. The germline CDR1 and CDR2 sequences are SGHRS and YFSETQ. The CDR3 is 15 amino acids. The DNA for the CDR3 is TGCGCCAGCAGCCCGACGACAGGGGGAGGCACTGAAGCTTTCTTT. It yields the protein CASSPTTGGGTEAFF.

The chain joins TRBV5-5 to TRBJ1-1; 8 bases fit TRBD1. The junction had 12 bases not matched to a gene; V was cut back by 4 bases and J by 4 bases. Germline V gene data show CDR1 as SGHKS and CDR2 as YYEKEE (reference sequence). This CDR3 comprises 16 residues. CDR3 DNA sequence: TGTGCCAGCAGCGCGGGGGTGGCAGGGGGCTTCACTGAAGCTTTCTTT. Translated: CASSAGVAGGFTEAFF. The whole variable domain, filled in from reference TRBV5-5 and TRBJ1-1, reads DAGVTQSPTHLIKTRGQQVTLRCSPISGHKSVSWYQQVLGQGPQFIFQYYEKEERGRGNFPDRFSARQFPNYSSELNVNALLLGDSALYLCASSAGVAGGFTEAFFGQGTRLTVV.

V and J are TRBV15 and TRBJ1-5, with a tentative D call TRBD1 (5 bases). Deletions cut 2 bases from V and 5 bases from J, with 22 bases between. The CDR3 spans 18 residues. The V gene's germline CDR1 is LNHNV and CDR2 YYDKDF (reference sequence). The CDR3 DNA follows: TGTGCCACCAGCAGACAGAGATGGGGGGTCTGGCGAGATCAGCCCCAGCATTTT. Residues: CATSRQRWGVWRDQPQHF.

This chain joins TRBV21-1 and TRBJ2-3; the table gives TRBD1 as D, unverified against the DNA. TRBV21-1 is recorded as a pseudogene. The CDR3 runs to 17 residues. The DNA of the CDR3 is TGTGCCAGCAGAATGGGGATGAAAGGGGCACGCACAGATACGCAGTATTTT. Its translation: CASRMGMKGARTDTQYF.

The CDR3 reads CASSQEGTGGREKLFF. Here the CDR3 DNA reads TGTGCCAGCAGCCAAGAGGGGACAGGGGGCCGTGAAAAACTGTTTTTT. The V gene is TRBV14, the J gene TRBJ1-4, with 12 bases matching TRBD1. Per germline, CDR1 SGHDN and CDR2 FVKESK. Trimming removed 0 bases from V and 7 bases from J; junction bases left unmatched: 3. The CDR3 runs to 16 residues.

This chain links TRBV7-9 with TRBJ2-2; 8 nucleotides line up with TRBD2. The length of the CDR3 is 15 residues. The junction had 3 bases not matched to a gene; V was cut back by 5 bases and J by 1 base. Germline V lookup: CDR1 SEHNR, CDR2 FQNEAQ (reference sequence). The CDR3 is CASSVLAGNTGELFF. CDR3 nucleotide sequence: TGTGCCAGCAGCGTCCTAGCGGGGAACACCGGGGAGCTGTTTTTT.

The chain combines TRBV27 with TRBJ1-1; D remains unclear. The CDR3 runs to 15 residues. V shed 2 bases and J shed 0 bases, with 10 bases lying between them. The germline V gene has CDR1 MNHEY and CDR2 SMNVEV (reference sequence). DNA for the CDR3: TGTGCCAGCAGTTTAACCCCCGGGATGAACACTGAAGCTTTCTTT. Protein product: CASSLTPGMNTEAFF.

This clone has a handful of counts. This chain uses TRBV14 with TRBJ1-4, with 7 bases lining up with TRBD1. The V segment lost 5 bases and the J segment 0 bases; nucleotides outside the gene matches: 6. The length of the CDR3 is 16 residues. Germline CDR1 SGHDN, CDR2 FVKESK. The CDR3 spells CASSGYRGSTNEKLFF. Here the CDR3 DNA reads TGTGCCAGCAGCGGATACAGGGGCTCAACTAATGAAAAACTGTTTTTT.

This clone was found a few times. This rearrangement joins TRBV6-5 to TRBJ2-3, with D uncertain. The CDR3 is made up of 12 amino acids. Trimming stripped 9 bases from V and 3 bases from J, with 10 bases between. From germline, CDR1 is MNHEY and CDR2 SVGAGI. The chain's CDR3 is CASTAVTDTQYF. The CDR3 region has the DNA TGTGCCAGTACAGCAGTAACAGATACGCAGTATTTT.

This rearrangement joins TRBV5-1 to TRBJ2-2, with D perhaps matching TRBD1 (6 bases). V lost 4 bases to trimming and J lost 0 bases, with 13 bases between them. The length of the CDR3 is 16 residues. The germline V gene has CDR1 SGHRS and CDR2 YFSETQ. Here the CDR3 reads CASSPGQSSNTGELFF. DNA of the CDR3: TGCGCCAGCAGCCCCGGACAGAGTTCGAACACCGGGGAGCTGTTTTTT.

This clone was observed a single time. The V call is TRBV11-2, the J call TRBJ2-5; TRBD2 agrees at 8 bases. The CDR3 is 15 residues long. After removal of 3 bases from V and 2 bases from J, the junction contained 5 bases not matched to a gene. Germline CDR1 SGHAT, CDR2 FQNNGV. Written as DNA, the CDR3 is TGTGCCAGCAGCTTGCTGCGGGGGGTACAAGAGACCCAGTACTTC. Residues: CASSLLRGVQETQYF.

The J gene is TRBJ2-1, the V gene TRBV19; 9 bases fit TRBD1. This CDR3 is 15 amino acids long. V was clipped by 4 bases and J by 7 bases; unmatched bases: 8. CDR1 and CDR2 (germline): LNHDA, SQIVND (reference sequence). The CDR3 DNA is TGTGCCAGTAGTAGGGGACAGGGAGGGATGAATGAGCAGTTCTTC. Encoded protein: CASSRGQGGMNEQFF.